This T cell receptor (beta chain) originates from a study of T cells expressing NK-cell markers. Study at large: The sequencing cohort of eight donors included seven HCMV-seropositive individuals and one seronegative individual.

From germline, CDR1 is SGHAT and CDR2 FQNNGV. CDR3 length: 11 amino acids. From the 5' RACE reads, TCRdb lists one entry per CDR3 protein and no DNA. This repertoire includes 350,000 to 400,000 distinct CDR3 sequences. The sequence derives from a woman between 45 and 65 years old in good health. The material sequenced was blood T cells: a sorted CD56 or NKG2C T cell subset, CD4+ or CD8+ T cells, or bulk PBMC T cells (not recorded which). The chain couples TRBV11-2 to TRBJ2-7. The CDR3 region is CASSPEYEQYF.